This T cell receptor beta chain was sequenced in a study of CXCR3-negative and CXCR3-positive naive CD8 T cells. This CDR3 region has 12 residues. CDR1 is MNHEY, CDR2 SVGAGI, per germline. The libraries of TRB cDNA were prepared using 5' RACE with UMI labels. Reanalyzing the 5' RACE reads, TCRdb keeps one entry per CDR3 protein, without DNA. The listing contains about 24,000 distinct CDR3 sequences. The specimen was naive CXCR3- CD8+ T cells from blood. The subset: CD45RO-CCR7+CD27+CD95- naive CD8+ T cells lacking CXCR3 (TNR3-). The V call is TRBV6-5, the J call TRBJ1-1. The source is a human donor in good health. Some clones in this sample may be carry-over from other donors' samples. CDR3 region: CASSPRTEEAFF.